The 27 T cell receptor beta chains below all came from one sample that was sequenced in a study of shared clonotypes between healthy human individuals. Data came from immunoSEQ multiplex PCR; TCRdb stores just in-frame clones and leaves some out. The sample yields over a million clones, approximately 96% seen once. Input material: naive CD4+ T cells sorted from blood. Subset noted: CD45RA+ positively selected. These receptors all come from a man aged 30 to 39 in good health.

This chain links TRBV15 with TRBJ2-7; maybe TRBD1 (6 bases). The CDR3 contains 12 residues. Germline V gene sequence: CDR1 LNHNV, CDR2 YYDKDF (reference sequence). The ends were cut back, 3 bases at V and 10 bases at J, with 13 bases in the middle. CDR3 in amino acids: CATSRNGQNQYF. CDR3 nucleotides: TGTGCCACCAGCAGGAACGGACAGAACCAGTACTTC.

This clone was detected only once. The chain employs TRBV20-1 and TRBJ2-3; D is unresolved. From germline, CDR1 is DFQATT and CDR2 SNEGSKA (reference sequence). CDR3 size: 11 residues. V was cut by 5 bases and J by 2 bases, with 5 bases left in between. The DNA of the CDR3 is TGCAGTGCTGCAATCACAGATACGCAGTATTTT. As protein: CSAAITDTQYF.

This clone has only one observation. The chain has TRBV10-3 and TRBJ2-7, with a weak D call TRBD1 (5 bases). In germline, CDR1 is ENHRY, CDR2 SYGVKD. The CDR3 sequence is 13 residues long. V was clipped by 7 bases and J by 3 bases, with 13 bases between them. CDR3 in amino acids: CAIMGTGGYEQYF. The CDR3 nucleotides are TGTGCCATCATGGGCACAGGCGGCTACGAGCAGTACTTC.

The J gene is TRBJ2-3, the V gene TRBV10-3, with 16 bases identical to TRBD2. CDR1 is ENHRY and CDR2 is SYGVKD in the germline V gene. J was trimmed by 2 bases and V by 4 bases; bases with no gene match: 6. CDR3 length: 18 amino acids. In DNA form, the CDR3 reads TGTGCCATCAGTGGGTCAGGGACTAGCGGGAGGGACACAGATACGCAGTATTTT. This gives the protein CAISGSGTSGRDTDTQYF.

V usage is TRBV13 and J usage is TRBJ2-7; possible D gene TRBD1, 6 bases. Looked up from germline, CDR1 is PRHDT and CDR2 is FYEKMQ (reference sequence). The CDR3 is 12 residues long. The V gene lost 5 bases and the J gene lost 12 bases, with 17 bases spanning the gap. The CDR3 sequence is CASSQLTGNPYF. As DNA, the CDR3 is TGTGCCAGCAGCCAATTAACAGGGAACCCGTACTTC.

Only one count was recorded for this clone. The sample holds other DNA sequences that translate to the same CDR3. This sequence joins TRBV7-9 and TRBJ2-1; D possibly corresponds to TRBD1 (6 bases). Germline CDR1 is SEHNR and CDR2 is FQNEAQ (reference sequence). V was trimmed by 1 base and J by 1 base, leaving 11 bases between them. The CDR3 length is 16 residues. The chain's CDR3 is CASSLGAGVSYNEQFF. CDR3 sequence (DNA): TGTGCCAGCAGCTTAGGTGCAGGGGTTTCCTACAATGAGCAGTTCTTC.

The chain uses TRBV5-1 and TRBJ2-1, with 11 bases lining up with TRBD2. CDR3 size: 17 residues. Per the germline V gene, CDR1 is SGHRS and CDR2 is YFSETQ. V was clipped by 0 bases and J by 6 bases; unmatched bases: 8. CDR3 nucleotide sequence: TGCGCCAGCAGCTTGGGGGTTACTAGCGGGAGTTCCAATGAGCAGTTCTTC. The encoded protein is CASSLGVTSGSSNEQFF.

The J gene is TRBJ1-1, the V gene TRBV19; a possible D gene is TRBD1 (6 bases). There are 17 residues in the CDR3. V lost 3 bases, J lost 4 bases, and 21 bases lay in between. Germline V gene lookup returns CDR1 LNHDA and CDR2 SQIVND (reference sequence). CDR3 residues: CASSIRGGRATLTEAFF. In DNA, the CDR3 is TGTGCCAGTAGTATTAGGGGGGGTCGAGCCACGCTCACTGAAGCTTTCTTT.

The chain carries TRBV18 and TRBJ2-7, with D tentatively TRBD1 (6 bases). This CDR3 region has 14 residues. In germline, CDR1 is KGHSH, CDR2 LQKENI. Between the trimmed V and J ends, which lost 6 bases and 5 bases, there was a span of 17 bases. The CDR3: CASSPIVGADEQYF. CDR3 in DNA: TGTGCCAGCTCGCCTATAGTGGGGGCGGACGAGCAGTACTTC.

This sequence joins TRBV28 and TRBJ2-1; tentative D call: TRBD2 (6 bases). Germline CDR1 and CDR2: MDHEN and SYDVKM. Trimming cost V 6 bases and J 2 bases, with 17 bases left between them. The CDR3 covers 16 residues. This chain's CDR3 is CASRTYSGRTYNEQFF. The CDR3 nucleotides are TGTGCCAGCAGAACATATAGCGGAAGGACCTACAATGAGCAGTTCTTC.

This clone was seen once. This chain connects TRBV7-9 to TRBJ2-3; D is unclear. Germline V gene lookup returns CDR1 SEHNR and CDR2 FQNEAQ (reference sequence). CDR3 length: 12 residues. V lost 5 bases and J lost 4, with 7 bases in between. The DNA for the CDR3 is TGTGCCAGCAGCCAGACACCAGATACGCAGTATTTT. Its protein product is CASSQTPDTQYF.

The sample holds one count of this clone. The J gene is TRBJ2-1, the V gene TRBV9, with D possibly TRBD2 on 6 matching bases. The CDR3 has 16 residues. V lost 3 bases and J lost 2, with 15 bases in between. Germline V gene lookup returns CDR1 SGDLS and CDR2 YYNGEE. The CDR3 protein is CASSGPGLRPYNEQFF. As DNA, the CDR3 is TGTGCCAGCAGCGGCCCGGGACTCCGGCCCTACAATGAGCAGTTCTTC.

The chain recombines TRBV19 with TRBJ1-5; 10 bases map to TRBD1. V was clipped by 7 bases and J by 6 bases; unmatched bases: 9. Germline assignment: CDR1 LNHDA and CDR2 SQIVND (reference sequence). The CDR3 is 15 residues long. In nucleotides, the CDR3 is TGTGCCAGTACCTCCCGGGACAGGGGCCCTCAGCCCCAGCATTTT. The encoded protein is CASTSRDRGPQPQHF.

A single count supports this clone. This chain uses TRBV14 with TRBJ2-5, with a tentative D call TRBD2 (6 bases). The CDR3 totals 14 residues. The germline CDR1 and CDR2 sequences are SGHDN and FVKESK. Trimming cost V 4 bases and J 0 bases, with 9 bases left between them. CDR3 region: CASSLGGHQETQYF. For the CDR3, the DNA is TGTGCCAGCAGCCTCGGAGGGCACCAAGAGACCCAGTACTTC.

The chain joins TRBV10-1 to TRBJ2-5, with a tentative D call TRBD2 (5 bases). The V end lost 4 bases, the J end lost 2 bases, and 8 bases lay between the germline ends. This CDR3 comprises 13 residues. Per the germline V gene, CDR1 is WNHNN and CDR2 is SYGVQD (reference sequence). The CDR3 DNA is TGCGCCAGCAGTGCGGGGATACAAGAGACCCAGTACTTC. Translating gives CASSAGIQETQYF.

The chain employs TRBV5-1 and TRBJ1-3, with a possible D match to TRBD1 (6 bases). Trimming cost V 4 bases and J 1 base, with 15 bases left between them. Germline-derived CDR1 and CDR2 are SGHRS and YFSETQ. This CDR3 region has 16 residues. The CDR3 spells CASSPGLTGSGNTIYF. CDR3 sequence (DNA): TGCGCCAGCAGCCCGGGACTTACAGGGTCTGGAAACACCATATATTTT.

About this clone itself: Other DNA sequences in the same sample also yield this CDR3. DNA of the CDR3: TGTGCCAGCTCACGAGGACAGAGCTCCTACGAGCAGTACTTC. Amino acid sequence: CASSRGQSSYEQYF. V is TRBV18 and J is TRBJ2-7; D may be TRBD1 (6 bases). Trimming stripped 4 bases from V and 0 bases from J, with 10 bases between. The CDR3 covers 14 residues. CDR1 and CDR2 (germline): KGHSH, LQKENI.

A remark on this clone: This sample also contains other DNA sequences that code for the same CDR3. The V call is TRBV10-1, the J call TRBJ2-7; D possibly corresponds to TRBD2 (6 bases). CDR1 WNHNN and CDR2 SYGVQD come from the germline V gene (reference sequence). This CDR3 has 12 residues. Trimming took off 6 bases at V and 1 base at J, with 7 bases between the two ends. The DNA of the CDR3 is TGCGCCAGCAGCGGGAGTTCCTACGAGCAGTACTTC. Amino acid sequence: CASSGSSYEQYF.

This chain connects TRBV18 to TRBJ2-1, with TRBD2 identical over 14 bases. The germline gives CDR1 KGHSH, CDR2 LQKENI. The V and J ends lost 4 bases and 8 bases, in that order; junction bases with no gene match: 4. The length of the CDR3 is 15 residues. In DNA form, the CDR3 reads TGTGCCAGCTCACTTGGGACTAGCGGGAGCTATGAGCAGTTCTTC. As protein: CASSLGTSGSYEQFF.

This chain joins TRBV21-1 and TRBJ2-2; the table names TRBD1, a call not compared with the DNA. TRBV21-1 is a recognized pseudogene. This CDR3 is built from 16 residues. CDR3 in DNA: TGTGCCAGCACCGAAGGACAGGGTAGATCCACCGGGGAGCTGTTTTTT. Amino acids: CASTEGQGRSTGELFF.

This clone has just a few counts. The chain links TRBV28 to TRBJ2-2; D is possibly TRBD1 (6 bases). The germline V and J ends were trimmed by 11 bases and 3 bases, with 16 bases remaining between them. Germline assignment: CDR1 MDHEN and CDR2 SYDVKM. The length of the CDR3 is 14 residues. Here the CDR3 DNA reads TGTGCCGGGGCCTACAGGGTGGACACCGGGGAGCTGTTTTTT. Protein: CAGAYRVDTGELFF.

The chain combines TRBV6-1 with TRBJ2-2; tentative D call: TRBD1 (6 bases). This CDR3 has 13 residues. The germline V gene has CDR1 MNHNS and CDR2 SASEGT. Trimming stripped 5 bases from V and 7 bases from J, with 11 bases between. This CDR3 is CASSHRVDGELFF. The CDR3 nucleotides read TGTGCCAGCAGTCACAGGGTCGACGGGGAGCTGTTTTTT.

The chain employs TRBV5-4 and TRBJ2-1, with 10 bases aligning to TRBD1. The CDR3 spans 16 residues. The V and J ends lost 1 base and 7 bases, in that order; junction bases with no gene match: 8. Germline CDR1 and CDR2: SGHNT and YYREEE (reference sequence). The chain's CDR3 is CASSLRTGGKGNEQFF. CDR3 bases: TGTGCCAGCAGCTTGAGGACAGGGGGGAAAGGAAATGAGCAGTTCTTC.

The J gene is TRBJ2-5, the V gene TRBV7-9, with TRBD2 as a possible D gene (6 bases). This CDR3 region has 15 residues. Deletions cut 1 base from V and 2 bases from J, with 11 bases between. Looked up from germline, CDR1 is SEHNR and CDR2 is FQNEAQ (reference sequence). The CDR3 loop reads CASSLGRTTQETQYF. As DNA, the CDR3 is TGTGCCAGCAGCTTAGGTCGGACTACACAAGAGACCCAGTACTTC.

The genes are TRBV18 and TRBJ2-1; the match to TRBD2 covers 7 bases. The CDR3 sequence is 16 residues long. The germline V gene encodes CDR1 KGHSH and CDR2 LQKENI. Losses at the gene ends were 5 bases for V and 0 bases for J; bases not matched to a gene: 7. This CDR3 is CASSTLGGSSYNEQFF. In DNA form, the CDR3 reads TGTGCCAGCTCAACCCTGGGCGGGAGCTCCTACAATGAGCAGTTCTTC.

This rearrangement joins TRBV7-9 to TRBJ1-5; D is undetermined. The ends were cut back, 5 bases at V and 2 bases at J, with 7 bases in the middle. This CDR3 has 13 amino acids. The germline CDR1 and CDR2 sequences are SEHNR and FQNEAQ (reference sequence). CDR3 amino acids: CASSPPGNQPQHF. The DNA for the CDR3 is TGTGCCAGCAGCCCCCCCGGCAATCAGCCCCAGCATTTT.

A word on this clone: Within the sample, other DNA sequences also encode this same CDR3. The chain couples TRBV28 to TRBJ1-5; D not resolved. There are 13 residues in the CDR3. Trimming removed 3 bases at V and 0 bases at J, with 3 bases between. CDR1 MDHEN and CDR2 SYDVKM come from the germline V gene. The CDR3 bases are TGTGCCAGCAGTTTTAATAGCAATCAGCCCCAGCATTTT. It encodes CASSFNSNQPQHF.